Sequencing of this T cell receptor beta chain was carried out in a study of control samples from healthy donors and cancer patients. The table came from immunoSEQ multiplex PCR; TCRdb's copy has only in-frame clones and leaves some out. In the table there are 150,000 or so clones, about 87% of which are singletons. The CDR3 spans 14 residues. CDR1 LGHDT and CDR2 YNNKEL come from the germline V gene (reference sequence). V gave up 0 bases and J gave up 2 bases, with 7 bases separating them. This clone showed up just once. Sequencing was carried out using blood. The chain uses TRBV3-1 (or the pseudogene TRBV3-2) and TRBJ1-1; no reliable D call. The origin of this receptor is a man in his thirties or forties in good health. Here the CDR3 reads CASSQDALNTEAFF. CDR3 coding DNA: TGTGCCAGCAGCCAAGACGCCCTAAACACTGAAGCTTTCTTT.